This paragraph reports one T cell receptor beta chain. Its antigen is currently unknown. At one end the junction does not follow the germline gene, possibly because of a read error. This CDR3 contains 11 residues. Germline CDR1 reads SGHDN; CDR2 reads FVKESK. A second PCR, run for roughly 6 to 11 cycles, used a sample-barcoded 5' primer plus a J-beta primer mix. A template-switch adaptor that had 12 random nucleotides put a tag on each cDNA molecule. TCRdb recomputed calls from the 5' RACE reads with MiXCR, one row per CDR3 protein. The table lists fewer than 2 million distinct CDR3 sequences, about 39% of them singletons. The sample is drawn from a study of blood T cells in healthy people across ages. Study-wide results and limits: With age, beta diversity per million T cells declined roughly linearly, significantly by 30 to 50.

Those donating, healthy Caucasian individuals from Russia, were aged roughly 6 to 100. Each sample yielded at least 6 million isolated PBMCs. The chain is built from TRBV14 and TRBJ1-1; 7 bases agree with TRBD1. Sequencing input: blood. This TCR was sampled from a human donor in good health. The CDR3: CVSSSQGLSFF. CDR3 bases: TGTGTCAGCAGCTCACAGGGGTTATCTTTCTTT.